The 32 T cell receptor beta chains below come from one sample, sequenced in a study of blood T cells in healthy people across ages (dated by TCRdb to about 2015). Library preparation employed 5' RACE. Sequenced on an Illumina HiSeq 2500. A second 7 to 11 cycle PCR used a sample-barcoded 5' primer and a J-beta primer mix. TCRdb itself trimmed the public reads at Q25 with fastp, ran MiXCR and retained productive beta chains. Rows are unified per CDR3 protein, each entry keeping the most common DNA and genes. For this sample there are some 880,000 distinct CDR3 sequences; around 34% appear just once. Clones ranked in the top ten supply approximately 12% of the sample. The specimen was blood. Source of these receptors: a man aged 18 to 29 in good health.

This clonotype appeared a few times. The CDR3 DNA sequence: TGTGCCAGCAGCGTAGTGCAAAGCGGGGGGACCAATGAGCAGTTCTTC. Amino acids: CASSVVQSGGTNEQFF. This chain joins TRBV9 and TRBJ2-1, with TRBD2 matching 9 bases. The ends lost 0 bases at V and 6 bases at J; junction bases unmatched: 7. CDR3 length: 16 amino acids. Germline CDR1 and CDR2: SGDLS and YYNGEE.

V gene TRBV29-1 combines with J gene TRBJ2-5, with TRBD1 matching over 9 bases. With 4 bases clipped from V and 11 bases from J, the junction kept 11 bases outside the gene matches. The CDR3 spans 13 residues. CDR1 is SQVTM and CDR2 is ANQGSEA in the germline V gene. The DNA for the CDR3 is TGCAGCGTTGGGGGACAGGGTGTCGATGAGCAGTACTTC. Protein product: CSVGGQGVDEQYF.

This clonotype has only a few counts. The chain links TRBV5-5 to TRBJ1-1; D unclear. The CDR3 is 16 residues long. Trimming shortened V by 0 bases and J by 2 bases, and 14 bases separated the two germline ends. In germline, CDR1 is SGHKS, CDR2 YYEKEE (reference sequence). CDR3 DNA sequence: TGTGCCAGCAGCTTGGAACGTTCGATATCCAACACTGAAGCTTTCTTT. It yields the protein CASSLERSISNTEAFF.

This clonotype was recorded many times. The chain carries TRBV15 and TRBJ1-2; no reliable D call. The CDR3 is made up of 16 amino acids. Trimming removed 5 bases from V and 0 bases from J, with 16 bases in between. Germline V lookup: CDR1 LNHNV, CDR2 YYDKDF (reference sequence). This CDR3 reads CATSPRTRISNYGYTF. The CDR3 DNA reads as TGTGCCACCAGCCCCCGAACGAGGATATCTAACTATGGCTACACCTTC.

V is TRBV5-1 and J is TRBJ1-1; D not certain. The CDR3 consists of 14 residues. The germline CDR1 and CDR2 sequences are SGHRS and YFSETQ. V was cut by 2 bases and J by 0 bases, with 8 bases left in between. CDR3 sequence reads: CASSFRSMNTEAFF. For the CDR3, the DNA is TGCGCCAGCAGCTTTCGCAGCATGAACACTGAAGCTTTCTTT.

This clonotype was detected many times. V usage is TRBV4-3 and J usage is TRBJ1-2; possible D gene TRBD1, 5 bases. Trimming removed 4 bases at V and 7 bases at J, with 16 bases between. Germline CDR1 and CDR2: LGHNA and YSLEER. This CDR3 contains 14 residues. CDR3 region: CASSPAGQGSGYTF. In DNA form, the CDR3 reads TGCGCCAGCAGCCCGGCAGGGCAGGGTAGTGGCTACACCTTC.

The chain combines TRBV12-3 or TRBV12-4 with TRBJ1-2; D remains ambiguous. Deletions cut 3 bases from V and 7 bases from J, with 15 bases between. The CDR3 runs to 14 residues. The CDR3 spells CASSLFPDSGGYTF. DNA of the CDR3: TGTGCCAGCAGTTTGTTTCCGGACTCTGGTGGCTACACCTTC.

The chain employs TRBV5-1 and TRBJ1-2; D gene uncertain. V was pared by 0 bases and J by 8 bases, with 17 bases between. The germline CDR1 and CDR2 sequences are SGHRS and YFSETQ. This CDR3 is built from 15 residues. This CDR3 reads CASSLDLAGGEGYTF. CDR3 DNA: TGCGCCAGCAGCTTGGATTTGGCAGGTGGAGAGGGCTACACCTTC.

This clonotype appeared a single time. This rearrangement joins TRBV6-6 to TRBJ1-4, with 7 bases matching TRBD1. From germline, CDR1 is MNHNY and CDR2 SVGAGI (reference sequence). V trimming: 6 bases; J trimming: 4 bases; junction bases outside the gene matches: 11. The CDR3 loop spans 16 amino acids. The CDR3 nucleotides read TGTGCCAGCAGAAAAACCTCTGGGACAGTTAATGAAAAACTGTTTTTT. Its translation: CASRKTSGTVNEKLFF.

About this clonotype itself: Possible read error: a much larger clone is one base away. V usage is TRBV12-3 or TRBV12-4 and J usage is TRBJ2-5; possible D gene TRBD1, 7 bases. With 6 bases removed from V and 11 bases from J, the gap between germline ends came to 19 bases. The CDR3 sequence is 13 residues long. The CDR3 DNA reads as TGTGCCAGCAGGGCGGGACAGTCCTACGGGCAGTACTTC. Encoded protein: CASRAGQSYGQYF.

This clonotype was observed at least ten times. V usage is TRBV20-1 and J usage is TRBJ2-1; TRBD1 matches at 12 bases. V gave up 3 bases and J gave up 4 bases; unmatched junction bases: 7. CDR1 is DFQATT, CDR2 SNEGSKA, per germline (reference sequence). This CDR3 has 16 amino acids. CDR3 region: CSARGQGAIFYNEQFF. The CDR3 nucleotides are TGCAGTGCTAGGGGACAGGGGGCCATTTTTTACAATGAGCAGTTCTTC.

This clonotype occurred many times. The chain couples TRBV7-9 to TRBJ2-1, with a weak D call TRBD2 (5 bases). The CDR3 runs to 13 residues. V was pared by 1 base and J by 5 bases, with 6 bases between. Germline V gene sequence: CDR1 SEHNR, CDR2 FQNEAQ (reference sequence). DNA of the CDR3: TGTGCCAGCAGCTTAGTGCGGGACAATGAGCAGTTCTTC. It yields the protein CASSLVRDNEQFF.

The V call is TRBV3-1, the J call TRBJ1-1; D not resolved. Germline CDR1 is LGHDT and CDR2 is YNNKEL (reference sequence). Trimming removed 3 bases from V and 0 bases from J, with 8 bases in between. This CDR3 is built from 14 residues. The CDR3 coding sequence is TGTGCCAGCAGCCAGGGATTTGTGAACACTGAAGCTTTCTTT. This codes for CASSQGFVNTEAFF.

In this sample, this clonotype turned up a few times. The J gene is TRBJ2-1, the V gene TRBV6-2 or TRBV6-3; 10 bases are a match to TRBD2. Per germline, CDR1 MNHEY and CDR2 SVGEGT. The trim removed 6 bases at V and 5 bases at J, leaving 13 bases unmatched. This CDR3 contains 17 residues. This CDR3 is CASRKPYKRGGNNEQFF. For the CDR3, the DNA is TGTGCCAGCAGAAAGCCCTACAAGCGGGGGGGAAACAATGAGCAGTTCTTC.

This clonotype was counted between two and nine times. Written as DNA, the CDR3 is TGTGCCAGGACCTACAGGGTGAACACTGAAGCTTTCTTT. It is translated as CARTYRVNTEAFF. The rearrangement joins TRBV6-6 to TRBJ1-1; D is perhaps TRBD1 (6 bases). V lost 9 bases, J lost 0 bases, and 11 bases lay in between. The germline CDR1 and CDR2 sequences are MNHNY and SVGAGI (reference sequence). There are 13 residues in the CDR3.

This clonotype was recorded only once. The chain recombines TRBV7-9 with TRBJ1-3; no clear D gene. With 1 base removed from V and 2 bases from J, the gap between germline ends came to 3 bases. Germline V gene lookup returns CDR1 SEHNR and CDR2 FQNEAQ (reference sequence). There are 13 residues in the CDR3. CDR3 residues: CASSLGPGNTIYF. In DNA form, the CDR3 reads TGTGCCAGCAGCTTAGGCCCTGGAAACACCATATATTTT. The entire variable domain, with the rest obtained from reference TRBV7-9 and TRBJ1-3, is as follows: DTGVSQNPRHKITKRGQNVTFRCDPISEHNRLYWYRQTLGQGPEFLTYFQNEAQLEKSRLLSDRFSAERPKGSFSTLEIQRTEQGDSAMYLCASSLGPGNTIYFGEGSWLTVV.

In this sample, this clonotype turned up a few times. CDR3 in DNA: TGTGCCAGCAGCTACCTACAGAGACTGAACACTGAAGCTTTCTTT. Amino acids: CASSYLQRLNTEAFF. The chain links TRBV7-8 to TRBJ1-1; no firm D call. Germline V CDR1 and CDR2: SGHVS, FQNEAQ. The CDR3 spans 15 residues. Deletions cut 4 bases from V and 0 bases from J, with 12 bases between.

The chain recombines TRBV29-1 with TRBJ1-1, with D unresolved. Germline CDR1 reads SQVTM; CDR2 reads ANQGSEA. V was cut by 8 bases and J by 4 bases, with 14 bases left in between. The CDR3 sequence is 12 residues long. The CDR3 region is CSPPGISTEAFF. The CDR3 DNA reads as TGCAGCCCTCCCGGGATCAGCACTGAAGCTTTCTTT.

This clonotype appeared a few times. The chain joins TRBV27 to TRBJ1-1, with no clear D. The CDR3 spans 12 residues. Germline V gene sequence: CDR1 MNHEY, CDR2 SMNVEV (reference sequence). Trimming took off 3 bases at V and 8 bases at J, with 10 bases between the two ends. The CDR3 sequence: CASSLPGWEAFF. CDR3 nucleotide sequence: TGTGCCAGCAGTTTGCCCGGGTGGGAAGCTTTCTTT.

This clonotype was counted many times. For the CDR3, the DNA is TGTGCCAGCAGCCAAGGCGTACAGAATTTTGGCTACACCTTC. Protein: CASSQGVQNFGYTF. The chain is built from TRBV3-1 and TRBJ1-2; D gene unclear. This CDR3 has 14 residues. The germline V and J ends were trimmed by 1 base and 7 bases, with 13 bases remaining between them. Germline V lookup: CDR1 LGHDT, CDR2 YNNKEL (reference sequence).

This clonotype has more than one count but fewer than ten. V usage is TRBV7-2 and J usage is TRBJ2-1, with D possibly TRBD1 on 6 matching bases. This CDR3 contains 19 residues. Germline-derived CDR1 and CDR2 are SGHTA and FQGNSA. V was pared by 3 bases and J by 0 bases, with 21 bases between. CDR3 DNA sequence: TGTGCCAGCAGCTTCGCCAGGGGCCGGATTTCGAGCTCCTACAATGAGCAGTTCTTC. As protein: CASSFARGRISSSYNEQFF.

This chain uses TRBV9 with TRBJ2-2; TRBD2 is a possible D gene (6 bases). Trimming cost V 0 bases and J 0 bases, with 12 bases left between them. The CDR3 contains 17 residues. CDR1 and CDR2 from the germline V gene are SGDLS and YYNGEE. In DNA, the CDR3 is TGTGCCAGCAGCGTAGTCGGGGGACGCCCGAACACCGGGGAGCTGTTTTTT. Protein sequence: CASSVVGGRPNTGELFF.

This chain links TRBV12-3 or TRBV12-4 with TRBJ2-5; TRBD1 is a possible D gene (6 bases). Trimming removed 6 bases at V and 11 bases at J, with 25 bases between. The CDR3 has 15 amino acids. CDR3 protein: CASSTTGSPANEQYF. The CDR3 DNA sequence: TGTGCCAGCAGCACCACAGGGTCCCCAGCCAATGAGCAGTACTTC.

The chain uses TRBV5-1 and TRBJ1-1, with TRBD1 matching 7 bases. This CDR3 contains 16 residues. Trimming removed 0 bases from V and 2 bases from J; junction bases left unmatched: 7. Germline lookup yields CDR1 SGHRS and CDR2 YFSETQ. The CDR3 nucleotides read TGCGCCAGCAGCTTGGGCCGAACAGGGGTCAACACTGAAGCTTTCTTT. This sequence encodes CASSLGRTGVNTEAFF.

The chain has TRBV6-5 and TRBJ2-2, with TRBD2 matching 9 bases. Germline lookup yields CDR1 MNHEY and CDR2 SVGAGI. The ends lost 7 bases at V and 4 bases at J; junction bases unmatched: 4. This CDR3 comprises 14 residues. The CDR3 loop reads CASTEAGGTGELFF. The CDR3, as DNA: TGTGCCAGCACTGAAGCGGGAGGCACCGGGGAGCTGTTTTTT.

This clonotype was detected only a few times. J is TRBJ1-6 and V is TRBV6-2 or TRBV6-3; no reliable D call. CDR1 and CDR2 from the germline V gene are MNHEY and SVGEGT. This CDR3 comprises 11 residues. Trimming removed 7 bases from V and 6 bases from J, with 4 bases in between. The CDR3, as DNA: TGTGCCAGCAAGGGTAATTCACCCCTCCACTTT. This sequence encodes CASKGNSPLHF.

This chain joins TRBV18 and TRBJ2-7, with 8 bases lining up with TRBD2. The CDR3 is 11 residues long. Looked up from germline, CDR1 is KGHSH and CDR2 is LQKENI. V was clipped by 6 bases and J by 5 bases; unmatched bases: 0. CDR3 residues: CASSGGDEQYF. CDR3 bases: TGTGCCAGCTCCGGGGGGGACGAGCAGTACTTC.

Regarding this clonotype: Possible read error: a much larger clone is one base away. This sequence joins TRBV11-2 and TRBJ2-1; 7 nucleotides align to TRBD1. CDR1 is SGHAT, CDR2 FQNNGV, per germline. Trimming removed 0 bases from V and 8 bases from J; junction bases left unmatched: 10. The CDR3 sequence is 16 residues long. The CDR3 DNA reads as TGTGCCAGCAGCTTAGATGCCCAGACAGGGAGCTATGAGCAGTTCTTC. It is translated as CASSLDAQTGSYEQFF. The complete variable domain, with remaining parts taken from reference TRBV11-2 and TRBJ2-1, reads EAGVAQSPRYKIIEKRQSVAFWCNPISGHATLYWYQQILGQGPKLLIQFQNNGVVDDSQLPKDRFSAERLKGVDSTLKIQPAKLEDSAVYLCASSLDAQTGSYEQFFGPGTRLTVL.

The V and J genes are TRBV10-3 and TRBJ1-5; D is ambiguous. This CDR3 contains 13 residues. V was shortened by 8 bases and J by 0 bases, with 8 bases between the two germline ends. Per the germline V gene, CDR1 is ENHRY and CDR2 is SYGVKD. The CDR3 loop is CAIRSLSNQPQHF. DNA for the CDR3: TGTGCCATCCGGAGTCTTAGCAATCAGCCCCAGCATTTT.

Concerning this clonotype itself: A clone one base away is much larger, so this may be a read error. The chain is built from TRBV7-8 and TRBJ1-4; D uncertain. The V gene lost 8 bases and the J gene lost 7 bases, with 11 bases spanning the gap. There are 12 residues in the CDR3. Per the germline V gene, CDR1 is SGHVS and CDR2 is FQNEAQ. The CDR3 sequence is CASGPPGEKLFF. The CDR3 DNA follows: TGTGCCAGCGGCCCTCCTGGTGAAAAACTGTTTTTT.

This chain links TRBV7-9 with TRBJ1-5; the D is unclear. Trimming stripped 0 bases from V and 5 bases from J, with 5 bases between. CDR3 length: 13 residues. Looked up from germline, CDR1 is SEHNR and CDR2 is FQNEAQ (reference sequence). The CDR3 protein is CASSLAEYQPQHF. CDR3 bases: TGTGCCAGCAGCTTAGCTGAGTATCAGCCCCAGCATTTT.

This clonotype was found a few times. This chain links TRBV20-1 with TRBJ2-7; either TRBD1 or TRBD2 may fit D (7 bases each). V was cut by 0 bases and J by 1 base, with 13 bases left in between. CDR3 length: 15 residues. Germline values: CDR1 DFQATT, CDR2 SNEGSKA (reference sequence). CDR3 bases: TGCAGTGCTAGAGATTCGGGGGGACAGTCCTACGAGCAGTACTTC. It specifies CSARDSGGQSYEQYF.